Detailed here is one T cell receptor (beta chain). The V end was cut by 6 bases, the J end by 11 bases, with 17 bases between. The CDR3 consists of 14 residues. Germline CDR1 MNHNS, CDR2 SASEGT. This specimen belongs to a study of blood T cells in healthy people across ages. Using a J-beta primer mix together with a sample-barcoded 5' primer, a second PCR was run for about 6 to 11 cycles. From the 5' RACE reads, TCRdb called clonotypes with MiXCR, one entry per CDR3 protein. The repertoire includes hundreds of thousands of distinct CDR3 sequences, around 26% of them detected once, and roughly a sixth sits in the top ten.

J is TRBJ1-6 and V is TRBV6-1, with D uncertain. Source material: blood. The TCR comes from an elderly woman in good health. CDR3 nucleotides: TGTGCCAGCAGCCCTGGGGTCAGTTCTCCACCCCTCCACTTT. Protein: CASSPGVSSPPLHF.